The entry that follows covers one TCR beta chain sequence. Its antigen is unidentified. The junction departs from germline at one end; a sequencing error may be responsible. CDR3 size: 16 residues. Germline values: CDR1 SEHNR, CDR2 FQNEAQ (reference sequence). From 300 to 450 ng of RNA, a library with molecular barcoded alpha/delta and beta/gamma adaptors was made. TCRdb used MiXCR to reprocess the reads, holding one entry per CDR3 protein. The data contain around 9,000 distinct CDR3 sequences, approximately 16% of them singletons. The data were obtained in a study of read filtering for tumor transcriptome and immune sequencing. About the study: The cohort had over 16 men and approximately 13 women aged roughly 45 to 90, mean about 66 years. Broader study findings: The sorted CD138-negative fraction was a mixed bone marrow immune population, not purified T cells. Without single-read clonotypes, shared clonotype proportions correlated more between IR-seq and RNA-seq.

At the time of active disease, bone marrow was collected from every patient. Sequenced material: a population of CD138-negative cells sorted from bone marrow. This chain connects TRBV7-9 to TRBJ2-1; D is unresolved. The receptor was isolated from a donor aged 40 or older with multiple myeloma. CDR3 DNA: TGTGCCAGCAGCCCTACGACTGGCACCCTTAAGGGTGAGCAGTTTTTC. This codes for CASSPTTGTLKGEQFF. The variable domain in full, with the rest retrieved from reference TRBV7-9 and TRBJ2-1, is DTGVSQNPRHKITKRGQNVTFRCDPISEHNRLYWYRQTLGQGPEFLTYFQNEAQLEKSRLLSDRFSAERPKGSFSTLEIQRTEQGDSAMYLCASSPTTGTLKGEQFFGPGTRLTVL.